This T cell receptor beta chain was recovered during a study of cytomegalovirus exposure and HLA in healthy donors (dated by TCRdb to 2017 to 2019). For context, the study as a whole: According to a later analysis, the 120 or so validation repertoires were produced on the same platform as the 680 or so repertoires of the first cohort. To predict cytomegalovirus infection status, the study combined high-throughput TCR immunosequencing, statistical association of individual TCRs with disease status, and machine learning. A separate validation cohort of roughly 120 different subjects was used in addition to the approximately 610-subject first cohort. The study aimed to test whether cataloging public T cell receptors could reveal signatures of past pathogen exposure. What the authors observed across the whole study: The validation cohort had no HLA typing available for a later analysis, so co-occurrence within that cohort was assessed over all 120 or so repertoires. The classifier was reported to diagnose cytomegalovirus status with high specificity and sensitivity in both the original and validation cohorts. The authors suggested that the approach could potentially be extended to other disease states and immunological phenotypes. Of the cluster scores, roughly 95% were above 0 in a later analysis, which found that TCRs clustered in the first cohort also tended to co-occur in the approximately 120 validation repertoires. A total of 150 to 200 TCR beta chains were listed by the study as associated with cytomegalovirus. A few of the identified cytomegalovirus-associated TCR beta chains were confirmed in vitro to be specific for cytomegalovirus antigens. While some public TCRs were present in many individuals, most TCR sequences turned up only very rarely across donors.

The count of this clone is one. Its binding antigen is unknown. No base-level quality is on record; no much larger clone is a single base apart. The receptor library was made with the immunoSEQ multiplex PCR assay. Per the source publication's procedure: A statistical classification framework was built to diagnose cytomegalovirus status from the catalog of TCR beta chain sequences. The immuneACCESS repertoire file appears here via TCRdb, limited to in-frame rearrangements. These files lack a portion of the clones; in checked studies, under half of the deficit traces to unresolved V genes, and the cause of the others is not known. That table gives V, J and clone size, and the DNA gave D and trimming. The sample data list 100,000 to 150,000 clones, and just under 90% of these were observed just once. About 3.7% of the sample is held by the ten biggest clonotypes. The donors were included in the validation cohort of roughly 130 subjects, a group kept apart from the 666-subject first cohort.

The clonotype was recovered from a man aged 25 to 40 in good health and CMV-seronegative. The sample taken for sequencing was PBMCs.

Here is the DNA: TGTGCCAGCAGTGAACGGACAGGGGCCCTGAACACCATATATTTT. Translated, it gives CASSERTGALNTIYF. Here the chain combines TRBV2 and TRBJ1-3, with 9 central nucleotides matching TRBD1. CDR1 SNHLY and CDR2 FYNNEI are derived from the germline V gene. Spanning cysteine to phenylalanine, the CDR3 consists of 15 amino acids. The read is trimmed to its CDR3 DNA, 45 bases read in frame from base 1. Trimming leaves V shorter by 2 bases and J shorter by 7 bases, with the junction holding 6 bases beyond the gene matches. Full variable domain (CDR3 extended with the reference TRBV2 and TRBJ1-3 proteins): EPEVTQTPSHQVTQMGQEVILRCVPISNHLYFYWYRQILGQKVEFLVSFYNNEISEKSEIFDDQFSVERPDGSNFTLKIRSTKLEDSAMYFCASSERTGALNTIYFGEGSWLTVV.